This T cell receptor beta chain was sequenced for a study of identical twins. Unique molecular identifiers were present on the cDNA, which also gained a universal primer site by template switching. MiXCR, applied by TCRdb to the 5' RACE reads, yields one record per CDR3 protein. The table lists around 280,000 distinct CDR3 sequences, roughly 8.6% of them singletons. The V gene's germline CDR1 is SGDLS and CDR2 YYNGEE. The length of the CDR3 is 15 residues. With 0 bases clipped from V and 8 bases from J, the junction kept 6 bases outside the gene matches. These data were also filed under a second study, of yellow fever vaccine responses in identical twins.

Sequencing was carried out using memory (CD45RO+) T cells sorted from blood. The TCR sequence derives from a young woman in good health. This chain uses TRBV9 with TRBJ2-1, with 9 bases identical to TRBD2. The CDR3 region is CASSVGGLASHEQFF. As DNA, the CDR3 is TGTGCCAGCAGCGTAGGGGGACTAGCCTCCCATGAGCAGTTCTTC.